The subject of this entry is one T cell receptor (beta chain). The source of the sample is a study of blood T cell repertoires in COVID-19. Across the study: Material from acute and convalescent COVID-19 was sourced from the United States, Italy and Spain.

The CDR3 is 13 residues long. V was pared by 10 bases and J by 3 bases, with 8 bases of the junction left unmatched. From germline, CDR1 is SNHLY and CDR2 FYNNEI. This table comes from immunoSEQ multiplex PCR, and its TCRdb copy is limited to in-frame clones, with some not included. The table records approximately 150,000 clones, around four fifths of them present only once. Source material: peripheral blood. The chain employs TRBV2 and TRBJ2-5, with 7 bases matching TRBD1. This TCR was sampled from a human donor in a cohort sampled during active COVID-19. This chain's CDR3 is CATEGAEEETQYF. The CDR3, as DNA: TGTGCCACCGAGGGGGCGGAGGAAGAGACCCAGTACTTC.